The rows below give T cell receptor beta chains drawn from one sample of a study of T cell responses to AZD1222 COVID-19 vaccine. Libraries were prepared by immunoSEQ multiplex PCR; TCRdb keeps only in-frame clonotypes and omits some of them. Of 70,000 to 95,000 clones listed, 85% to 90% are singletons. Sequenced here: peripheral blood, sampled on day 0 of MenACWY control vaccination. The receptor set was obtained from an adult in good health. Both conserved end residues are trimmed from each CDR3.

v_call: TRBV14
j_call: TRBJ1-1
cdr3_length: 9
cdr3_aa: ASSRGTEAF

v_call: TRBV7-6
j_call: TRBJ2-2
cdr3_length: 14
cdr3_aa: ASSRSGSENTGELF

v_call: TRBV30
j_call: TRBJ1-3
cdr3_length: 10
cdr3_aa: AWSVRGNTIY

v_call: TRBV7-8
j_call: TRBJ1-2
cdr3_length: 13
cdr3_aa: ASSLVHPQGYGYT

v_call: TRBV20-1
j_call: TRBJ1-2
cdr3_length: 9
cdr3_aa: SAGQNYGYT

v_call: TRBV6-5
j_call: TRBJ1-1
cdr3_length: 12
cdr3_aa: ASSSHRGNTEAF

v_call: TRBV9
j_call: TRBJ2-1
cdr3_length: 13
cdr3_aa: ASSVGLALVGEQF

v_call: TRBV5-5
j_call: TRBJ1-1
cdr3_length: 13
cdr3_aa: ASSPGIGTYTEAF

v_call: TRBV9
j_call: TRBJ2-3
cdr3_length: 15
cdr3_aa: ASSAGTSRRYTDTQY

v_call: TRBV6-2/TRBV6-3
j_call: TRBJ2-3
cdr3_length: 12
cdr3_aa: ASSFLGRTDTQY

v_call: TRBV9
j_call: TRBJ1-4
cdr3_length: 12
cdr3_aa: ASSVRGFDEKLF

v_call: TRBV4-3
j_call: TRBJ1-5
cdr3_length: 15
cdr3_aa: ASSQDLLGQGKEPQH

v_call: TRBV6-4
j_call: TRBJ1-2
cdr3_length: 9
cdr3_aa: ASSDGVGYT

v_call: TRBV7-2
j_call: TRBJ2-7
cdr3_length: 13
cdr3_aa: ASSQELGTLYEQY

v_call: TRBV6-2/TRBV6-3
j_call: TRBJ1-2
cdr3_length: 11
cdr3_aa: ASSWGQNCGYT

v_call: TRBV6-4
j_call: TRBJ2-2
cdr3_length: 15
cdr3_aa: ASRVQTSGGADGELF

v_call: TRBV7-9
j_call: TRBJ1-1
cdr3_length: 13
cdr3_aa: ASSLEPGLSLEAF

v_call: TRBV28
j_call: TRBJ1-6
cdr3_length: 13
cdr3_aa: ASSLPDRAGSPLH

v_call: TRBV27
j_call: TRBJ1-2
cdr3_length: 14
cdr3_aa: ASTPGPYPTLYGYT

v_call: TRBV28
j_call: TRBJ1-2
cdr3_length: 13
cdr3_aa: ASSRLTGGNYGYT

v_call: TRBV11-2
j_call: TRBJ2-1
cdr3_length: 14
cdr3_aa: ASSTQAGGLSHEQF

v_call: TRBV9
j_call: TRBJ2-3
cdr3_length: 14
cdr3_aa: ASSLTGGDGRDTQY

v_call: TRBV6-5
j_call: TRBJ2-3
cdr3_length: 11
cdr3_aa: ASRTTGADTQY

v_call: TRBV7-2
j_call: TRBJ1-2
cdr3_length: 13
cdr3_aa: ASSLVPGGNYGYT

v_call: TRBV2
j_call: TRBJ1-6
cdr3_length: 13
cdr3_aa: ASISQSSYNSPLH

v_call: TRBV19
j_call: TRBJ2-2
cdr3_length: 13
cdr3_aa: ASSMDRGRGGELF

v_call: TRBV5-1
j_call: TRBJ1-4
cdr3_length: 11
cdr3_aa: ASRTGGKEKLF

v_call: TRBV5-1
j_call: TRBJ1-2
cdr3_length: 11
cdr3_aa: ASSLEQNYGYT

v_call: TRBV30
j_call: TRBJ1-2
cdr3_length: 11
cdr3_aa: AWSVGRGYGYT

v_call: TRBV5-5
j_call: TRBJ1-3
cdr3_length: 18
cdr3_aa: ASSPVSDRGRMGSGNTIY

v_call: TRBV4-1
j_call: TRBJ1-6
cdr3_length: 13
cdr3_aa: ASSQAGPYNSPLH

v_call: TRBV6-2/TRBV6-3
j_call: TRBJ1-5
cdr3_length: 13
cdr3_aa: ASSLGSLSNQPQH

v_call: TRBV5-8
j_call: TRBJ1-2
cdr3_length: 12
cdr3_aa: ASSPGTPNYGYT

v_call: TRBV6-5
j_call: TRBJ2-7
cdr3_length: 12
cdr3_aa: ASSYAQGVGEQY

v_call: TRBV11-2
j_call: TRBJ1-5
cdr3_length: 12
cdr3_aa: ASSKTPGVQPQH

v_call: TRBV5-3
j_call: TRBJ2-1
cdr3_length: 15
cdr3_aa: ARSSLNSGGADDEQF

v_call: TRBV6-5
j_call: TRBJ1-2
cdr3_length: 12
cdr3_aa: ASREVGTGDGYT

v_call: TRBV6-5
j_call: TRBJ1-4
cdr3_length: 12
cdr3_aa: ASSSSLLNEKLF

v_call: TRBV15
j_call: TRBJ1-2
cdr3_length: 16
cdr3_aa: ATSRDWTGEWEDYGYT

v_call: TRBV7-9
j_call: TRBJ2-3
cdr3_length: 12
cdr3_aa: ASSLPSNTDTQY

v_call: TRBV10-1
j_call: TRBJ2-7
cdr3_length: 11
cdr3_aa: ASSDSQLHEQY

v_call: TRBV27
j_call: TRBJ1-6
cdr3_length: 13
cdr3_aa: ASRKGQNYNSPLH

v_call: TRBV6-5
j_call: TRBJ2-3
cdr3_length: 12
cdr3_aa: ASKVVQGTDTQY

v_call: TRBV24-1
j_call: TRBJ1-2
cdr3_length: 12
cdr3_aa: ATSDTGTGLGYT

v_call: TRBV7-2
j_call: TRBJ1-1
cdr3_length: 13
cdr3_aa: ASSLGTGGSTEAF

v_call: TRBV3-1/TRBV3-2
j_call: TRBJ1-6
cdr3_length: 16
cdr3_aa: ASSQDAGSAASGSPLH

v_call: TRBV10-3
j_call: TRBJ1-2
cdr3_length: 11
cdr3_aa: ATWTATNYGYT

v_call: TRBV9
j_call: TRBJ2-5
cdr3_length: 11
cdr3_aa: ASSAQGRETQY

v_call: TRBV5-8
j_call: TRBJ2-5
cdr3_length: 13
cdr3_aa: ASTRPGQVMETQY